This T cell receptor (beta chain) was identified in a study of cytomegalovirus exposure and HLA in healthy donors. Study-wide context: About 82 million unique TCRs from HLA-typed donors were held in an early release of data.

The V end was cut by 4 bases, the J end by 8 bases, with 14 bases between. Germline V gene data show CDR1 as KGHSH and CDR2 as LQKENI. The CDR3 totals 14 residues. A multiplex PCR was run with 60 Vbeta primers and 13 Jbeta primers. This table comes from immunoSEQ multiplex PCR, and its TCRdb copy is limited to in-frame clones, with some not included. The table lists some 180,000 clones, roughly 78% of them singletons. Material: PBMCs. The chain carries TRBV18 and TRBJ1-4; perhaps TRBD1 as D (6 bases). The clonotype comes from a woman aged 25 to 39 in good health and CMV-seronegative. The CDR3 coding sequence is TGTGCCAGCTCACTCGGGACACGAGGGGAAAAACTGTTTTTT. Amino acids: CASSLGTRGEKLFF.